The sequence of this T cell receptor beta chain was determined in a study of post-analysis software for immune sequencing data. Study-wide context: Recorded disease courses covered relapsing-remitting, secondary progressive and progressive-relapsing multiple sclerosis. Some patients had no subtype annotation.

Study-wide results and caveats: With TRBV5-6, TRBV5-1 and TRBV20-1 included, about five TRBV segments were more frequent in patients than in controls.

The TCR beta cDNA libraries contained unique molecular identifiers. Yield was some 500,000 cDNA molecules from about 0.94 to 9.7 million T cells. Using its own MiXCR run on the PCR reads, TCRdb lists one record per CDR3 protein. The sample has 150,000 to 200,000 distinct CDR3 sequences, about 29% seen once. This clonotype was seen a few times. Its matching antigen is unknown. Looked up from germline, CDR1 is DFQATT and CDR2 is SNEGSKA (reference sequence). V was clipped by 1 base and J by 2 bases, with 15 bases between them. This CDR3 spans 16 amino acids. V gene TRBV20-1 combines with J gene TRBJ1-3; D unresolved. The sequence came from a girl aged 10 to 17 with multiple sclerosis. Input material: blood. The CDR3 loop is CSARGVGPEPGNTIYF. The CDR3, as DNA: TGCAGTGCTAGAGGGGTAGGGCCGGAGCCTGGAAACACCATATATTTT.